Below, 19 T cell receptor beta chains from the same sample are listed, as sequenced in a study of blood T cell repertoires in COVID-19. Profiled with immunoSEQ multiplex PCR; TCRdb holds only in-frame clones, not every one. The sample has around 170,000 clones, less than 85% seen once. The sample consisted of PBMCs or T cells enriched from blood (not recorded which). The origin of the receptors is a man between 50 and 59 years old who had recovered from COVID-19.

This clone has just one count. This chain links TRBV7-2 with TRBJ2-7; D possibly corresponds to TRBD2 (5 bases). Germline CDR1 and CDR2: SGHTA and FQGNSA. The ends were cut back, 4 bases at V and 0 bases at J, with 10 bases in the middle. This CDR3 comprises 14 residues. CDR3 amino acids: CASSSDSSSYEQYF. The CDR3 DNA follows: TGTGCCAGCAGCTCGGACTCGAGCTCCTACGAGCAGTACTTC.

The chain has TRBV19 and TRBJ1-4; 9 bases are shared with TRBD1. The germline V gene encodes CDR1 LNHDA and CDR2 SQIVND (reference sequence). Germline trimming cut 5 bases from V and 7 bases from J; bases unmatched to any gene: 17. The CDR3 sequence is 18 residues long. The CDR3 sequence is CASSPRSRDRVGSEKLFF. CDR3 nucleotides: TGTGCCAGTAGTCCCAGGTCCCGGGACAGGGTTGGAAGTGAAAAACTGTTTTTT.

J is TRBJ1-3 and V is TRBV2; D call uncertain. This CDR3 spans 13 amino acids. CDR1 and CDR2 (germline): SNHLY, FYNNEI. Between the trimmed V and J ends, which lost 6 bases and 0 bases, there was a span of 6 bases. For the CDR3, the DNA is TGTGCCAGCAGCCCTAACTCTGGAAACACCATATATTTT. As protein: CASSPNSGNTIYF.

V usage is TRBV28 and J usage is TRBJ1-4, with a weak D call TRBD1 (6 bases). CDR3 length equals 17 residues. Per the germline V gene, CDR1 is MDHEN and CDR2 is SYDVKM. V was pared by 5 bases and J by 2 bases, with 18 bases between. The CDR3 DNA is TGTGCCAGCAGTAGCGGCTCCGGGACAAGCACTAATGAAAAACTGTTTTTT. This sequence encodes CASSSGSGTSTNEKLFF.

This clone was found a few times. The chain uses TRBV11-2 and TRBJ2-7, with 7 nucleotides matching TRBD1. CDR1 and CDR2 from the germline V gene are SGHAT and FQNNGV. This CDR3 contains 16 residues. The V segment lost 1 base and the J segment 2 bases; nucleotides outside the gene matches: 8. CDR3 coding DNA: TGTGCCAGCAGCTTAGGCACCAGACAGGGCCCCTACGAGCAGTACTTC. Protein: CASSLGTRQGPYEQYF.

The chain has TRBV5-1 and TRBJ1-1; 9 bases map to TRBD1. CDR3 length equals 13 residues. Losses at the gene ends were 0 bases for V and 7 bases for J; bases not matched to a gene: 1. Germline V CDR1 and CDR2: SGHRS, YFSETQ. The CDR3 DNA reads as TGCGCCAGCAGCTTGGAGACAGGGGGTGAAGCTTTCTTT. Amino acid sequence: CASSLETGGEAFF.

The count of this clone is one. The chain joins TRBV18 to TRBJ1-4; D uncertain. The CDR3 runs to 14 residues. Germline V lookup: CDR1 KGHSH, CDR2 LQKENI. V lost 0 bases and J 7 bases, leaving 9 bases between the germline ends. CDR3 protein: CASSPPAHSEKLFF. The DNA of the CDR3 is TGTGCCAGCTCACCACCGGCTCATTCTGAAAAACTGTTTTTT.

The chain combines TRBV5-4 with TRBJ1-6; D is perhaps TRBD1 (5 bases). Germline values: CDR1 SGHNT, CDR2 YYREEE (reference sequence). Trimming stripped 5 bases from V and 8 bases from J, with 11 bases between. The CDR3 consists of 13 residues. Written as DNA, the CDR3 is TGTGCCAGCAGTCCGGGACTTGATTCACCCCTCCACTTT. It yields the protein CASSPGLDSPLHF. Combining the CDR3 with reference TRBV5-4 and TRBJ1-6 gives the whole variable domain ETGVTQSPTHLIKTRGQQVTLRCSSQSGHNTVSWYQQALGQGPQFIFQYYREEENGRGNFPPRFSGLQFPNYSSELNVNALELDDSALYLCASSPGLDSPLHFGNGTRLTVT.

This sequence joins TRBV30 and TRBJ1-4; D is unclear. The CDR3 sequence is 13 residues long. V lost 1 base to trimming and J lost 11 bases, with 14 bases between them. Germline values: CDR1 GTSNPN, CDR2 SVGIG (reference sequence). In DNA, the CDR3 is TGTGCCTGGAGTGACAAAGGCTACGGGAAACTGTTTTTT. Amino acids: CAWSDKGYGKLFF.

This sequence joins TRBV19 and TRBJ1-5, with D perhaps matching TRBD1 (6 bases). The CDR3 is 13 amino acids. The V gene's germline CDR1 is LNHDA and CDR2 SQIVND (reference sequence). V lost 7 bases and J lost 6, with 13 bases in between. The DNA for the CDR3 is TGTGCCAGTACGGATAGGGGGACTCAGCCCCAGCATTTT. Translation gives CASTDRGTQPQHF.

V is TRBV6-5 and J is TRBJ2-7; 10 bases agree with TRBD1. CDR3 length: 15 amino acids. V gave up 5 bases and J gave up 4 bases; unmatched junction bases: 8. The germline gives CDR1 MNHEY, CDR2 SVGAGI. In DNA, the CDR3 is TGTGCCAGCAGTCAATCCGGGACAGGGGTTTACGAGCAGTACTTC. It translates to CASSQSGTGVYEQYF.

V usage is TRBV24-1 and J usage is TRBJ2-5; D gene uncertain. The CDR3 contains 13 residues. Trimming took 6 bases from V and 0 from J, leaving 7 bases between them. In germline, CDR1 is KGHDR, CDR2 SFDVKD. The CDR3 sequence: CATSTEHQETQYF. DNA for the CDR3: TGTGCCACCAGTACAGAGCACCAAGAGACCCAGTACTTC.

This chain uses TRBV5-6 with TRBJ2-7; D remains unclear. Trimming took off 2 bases at V and 4 bases at J, with 4 bases between the two ends. Germline lookup yields CDR1 SGHDT and CDR2 YYEEEE. This CDR3 spans 11 amino acids. CDR3 amino acids: CASSFGYEQYF. DNA of the CDR3: TGTGCCAGCAGCTTCGGTTACGAGCAGTACTTC.

This chain connects TRBV28 to TRBJ2-2; TRBD2 matches at 8 bases. Germline-derived CDR1 and CDR2 are MDHEN and SYDVKM. Losses at the gene ends were 2 bases for V and 6 bases for J; bases not matched to a gene: 5. CDR3 size: 15 residues. CDR3 in amino acids: CASSLGSGAAGELFF. The DNA for the CDR3 is TGTGCCAGCAGTTTAGGTAGCGGGGCGGCCGGGGAGCTGTTTTTT.

The gene calls are TRBV28 and TRBJ2-7; D is undetermined. Trimming took 3 bases from V and 0 from J, leaving 12 bases between them. The CDR3 spans 15 residues. CDR1 is MDHEN, CDR2 SYDVKM, per germline. Here the CDR3 reads CASSFSPSGSYEQYF. The CDR3 DNA sequence: TGTGCCAGCAGTTTTAGCCCCTCCGGCTCCTACGAGCAGTACTTC.

The chain uses TRBV12-3 or TRBV12-4 and TRBJ2-1; D possibly corresponds to TRBD2 (6 bases). The CDR3 is made up of 13 amino acids. Trimming took 6 bases from V and 9 from J, leaving 15 bases between them. The CDR3 loop is CASSEREASEQFF. The CDR3 coding sequence is TGTGCCAGCAGCGAAAGGGAGGCCTCTGAGCAGTTCTTC.

The CDR3 region has the DNA TGTGCCAGCAACCCGACTGTAGCCTACGAGCAGTACTTC. Translation gives CASNPTVAYEQYF. This chain connects TRBV6-5 to TRBJ2-7; D gene ambiguous. This CDR3 comprises 13 residues. Trimming cost V 7 bases and J 2 bases, with 12 bases left between them. The germline gives CDR1 MNHEY, CDR2 SVGAGI.

The chain joins TRBV27 to TRBJ1-3; D is unresolved. V was cut by 9 bases and J by 2 bases, with 8 bases left in between. Germline lookup yields CDR1 MNHEY and CDR2 SMNVEV (reference sequence). The length of the CDR3 is 12 residues. The CDR3 loop reads CASSGAGNTIYF. The CDR3 DNA follows: TGTGCCAGTTCCGGGGCTGGAAACACCATATATTTT.

This clone came up a few times. The gene calls are TRBV29-1 and TRBJ1-2; 7 bases agree with TRBD1. Germline V CDR1 and CDR2: SQVTM, ANQGSEA. With V trimmed by 6 bases and J by 4 bases, 11 bases remained unmatched. The CDR3 covers 14 residues. CDR3: CSVRGQTGIYGYTF. CDR3 in DNA: TGCAGCGTCCGCGGCCAGACAGGGATCTATGGCTACACCTTC.